Following are 5 T cell receptor beta chains from one sample sequenced in a study of cytomegalovirus exposure and HLA in healthy donors. It was with 60 Vbeta and 13 Jbeta primers that the PCR ran. Assay used: immunoSEQ multiplex PCR; TCRdb lists only in-frame clones, some missing. The sample holds roughly 100,000 clones; nearly 80% are singletons and the top ten take around 1.3%. Sequenced: PBMCs. The receptors were gathered from a man aged 25 to 40 in good health and CMV-seronegative.

This clone was recorded once. The genes are TRBV6-1 and TRBJ1-6, with TRBD1 matching 9 bases. This CDR3 comprises 14 residues. CDR1 is MNHNS, CDR2 SASEGT, per germline. V dropped 6 bases and J dropped 9; count of bases not matched to a gene: 6. The CDR3: CASSEQGAGSPLHF. CDR3 nucleotide sequence: TGTGCCAGCAGCGAACAGGGGGCCGGTTCACCCCTCCACTTT.

The V gene is TRBV7-9, the J gene TRBJ1-1, with D hard to call. Germline CDR1 reads SEHNR; CDR2 reads FQNEAQ (reference sequence). V was trimmed by 5 bases and J by 7 bases, leaving 11 bases between them. The CDR3 extends over 12 amino acids. The CDR3 sequence: CASSPKLVEAFF. The CDR3 DNA reads as TGTGCCAGCAGCCCTAAGTTGGTTGAAGCTTTCTTT.

The chain is built from TRBV5-4 and TRBJ2-7; TRBD1 matches 9 bases. The CDR3 is 14 amino acids. The V gene's germline CDR1 is SGHNT and CDR2 YYREEE (reference sequence). The V gene end was trimmed by 4 bases and the J gene end by 6 bases; junction bases not matched to a gene: 8. The CDR3 loop is CASSRGTGGFEQYF. The CDR3 nucleotides read TGTGCCAGCAGCCGTGGCACAGGGGGCTTCGAGCAGTACTTC.

A single count supports this clone. The chain has TRBV7-2 and TRBJ1-4; a weak D match, TRBD1 (6 bases). The germline V and J ends were trimmed by 5 bases and 4 bases, with 14 bases remaining between them. The germline CDR1 and CDR2 sequences are SGHTA and FQGNSA. This CDR3 region has 15 residues. The CDR3: CASSAGQHFNEKLFF. The CDR3 nucleotides are TGTGCCAGCAGCGCTGGACAGCACTTTAATGAAAAACTGTTTTTT.

The chain uses TRBV5-5 and TRBJ1-4, with 7 bases aligning to TRBD1. CDR1 and CDR2 (germline): SGHKS, YYEKEE (reference sequence). There are 15 residues in the CDR3. The V gene end was trimmed by 4 bases and the J gene end by 4 bases; junction bases not matched to a gene: 7. The CDR3 DNA follows: TGTGCCAGCAGCGGACCGACAGGGCATAATGAAAAACTGTTTTTT. This codes for CASSGPTGHNEKLFF.